This T cell receptor (beta chain) emerged from a study of OX40 agonist ivuxolimab in advanced cancers. A word on this clone: The antigen is unknown.

This CDR3 is 20 amino acids long. Germline trimming cut 0 bases from V and 7 bases from J; bases unmatched to any gene: 19. Germline V CDR1 and CDR2: SGHRS, YFSETQ. General observations from the study: In CD8+ T cells, expanded clones were on average more numerous than in CD4+. Clonal expansion from baseline to week 6 occurred in both CD4+ and CD8+ T cells.

The repertoire was sequenced with immunoSEQ multiplex PCR; TCRdb's copy has only in-frame clones and lacks some. This sample carries roughly 77,000 clones, 80% to 95% of them seen once, and the ten largest clones take 0.55% to 0.75%. The sample here was CD4+ or CD8+ T cells sorted from blood, taken in a trial of the OX40 agonist ivuxolimab. The sequence was obtained from an adult with an advanced solid tumor such as melanoma, head and neck, liver or kidney cancer. The V and J genes are TRBV5-1 and TRBJ2-2; 9 bases are shared with TRBD1. The CDR3 nucleotides read TGCGCCAGCAGCTTGGCTTTTAGGACAGGGGCCTTAACCCACCACGGGGAGCTGTTTTTT. Its protein product is CASSLAFRTGALTHHGELFF.